The clone carrying this TCR beta chain appeared many times. These data come from a study of early T cells in non-severe SARS-CoV-2 infection. This CDR3 is built from 14 residues. Germline V gene data show CDR1 as DFQATT and CDR2 as SNEGSKA (reference sequence). V lost 1 base and J 1 base, leaving 10 bases between the germline ends. Tagging with unique molecular identifiers was applied to individual cDNA molecules. TCRdb re-derived calls from the 5' RACE reads in MiXCR, one entry per CDR3 protein. The table records 54,000 or so distinct CDR3 sequences, 4.5% to 7% of them present only once. The sequencing input was whole blood. V gene TRBV20-1 combines with J gene TRBJ1-1; D ambiguous. This clonotype was obtained from an adult who was a healthcare worker with PCR-confirmed SARS-CoV-2 infection or an uninfected control (not recorded which). This CDR3 reads CSARGGLKNTEAFF. The CDR3 DNA follows: TGCAGTGCTAGAGGTGGACTTAAGAACACTGAAGCTTTCTTT.